The subject of this entry is one T cell receptor beta chain. As yet, its antigen is unknown. Using immunoSEQ multiplex PCR, the repertoire was profiled, and TCRdb retains in-frame clones only, with some absent. The data hold 100,000 to 150,000 clones, with approximately 85% observed a single time. This CDR3 has 15 residues. Germline CDR1 reads SGHTA; CDR2 reads FQGNSA. The V end was cut by 4 bases, the J end by 0 bases, with 10 bases between. This sample is part of a study of T cell responses to AZD1222 COVID-19 vaccine. Overall study findings and caveats: No repertoire was sampled before or during the peak T cell response, only after it. Spike regions recognized by vaccine-associated CD4 TCRs spanned the protein, led by 160-218 and 743-854. Donors skewed white British and female; clonal diversity was possibly underestimated.

Pooling covered second doses at about 4 or about 12 weeks. The specimen comprised peripheral blood, sampled 28 days after the second AZD1222 dose. The clonotype originates from an adult who received the AZD1222 COVID-19 vaccine. The J gene is TRBJ1-3, the V gene TRBV7-2; D uncertain. CDR3 amino acids: CASSSPGHSGNTIYF. DNA for the CDR3: TGTGCCAGCAGCTCCCCGGGCCACTCTGGAAACACCATATATTTT.